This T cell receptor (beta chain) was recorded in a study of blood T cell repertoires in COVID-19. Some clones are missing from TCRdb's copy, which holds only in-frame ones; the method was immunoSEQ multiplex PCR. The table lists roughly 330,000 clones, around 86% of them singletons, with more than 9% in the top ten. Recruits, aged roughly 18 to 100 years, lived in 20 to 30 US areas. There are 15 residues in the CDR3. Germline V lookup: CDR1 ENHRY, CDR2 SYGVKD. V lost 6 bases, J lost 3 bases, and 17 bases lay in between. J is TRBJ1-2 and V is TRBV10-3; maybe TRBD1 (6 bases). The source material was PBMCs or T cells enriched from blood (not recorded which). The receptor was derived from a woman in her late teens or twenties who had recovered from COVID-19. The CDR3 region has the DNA TGTGCCATCAGACAACCCGCGGGGGGCGACTATGGCTACACCTTC. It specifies CAIRQPAGGDYGYTF.